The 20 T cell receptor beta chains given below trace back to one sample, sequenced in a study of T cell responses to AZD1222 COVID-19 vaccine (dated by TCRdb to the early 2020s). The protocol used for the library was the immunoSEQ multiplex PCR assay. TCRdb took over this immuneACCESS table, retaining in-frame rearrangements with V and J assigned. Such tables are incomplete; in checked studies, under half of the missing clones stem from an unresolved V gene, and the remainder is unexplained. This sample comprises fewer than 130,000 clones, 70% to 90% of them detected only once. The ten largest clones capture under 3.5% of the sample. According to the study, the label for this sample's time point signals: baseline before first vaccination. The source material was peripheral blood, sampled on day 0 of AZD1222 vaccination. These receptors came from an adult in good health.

The CDR3 sequence is CASSRGAGYTF. The CDR3 DNA sequence: TGTGCCAGCAGCCGAGGGGCCGGCTACACCTTC. The J gene is TRBJ1-2, the V gene TRBV7-2, with a possible D match to TRBD1 (5 bases). The CDR3 is made up of 11 amino acids. The ends were cut back, 5 bases at V and 8 bases at J, with 9 bases in the middle. Germline V gene data show CDR1 as SGHTA and CDR2 as FQGNSA.

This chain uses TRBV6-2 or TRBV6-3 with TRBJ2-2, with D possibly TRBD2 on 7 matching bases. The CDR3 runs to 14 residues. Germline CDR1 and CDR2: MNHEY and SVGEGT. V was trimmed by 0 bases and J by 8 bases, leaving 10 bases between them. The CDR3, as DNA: TGTGCCAGCAGTTACTCCGGGGGGCAAGGGGAGCTGTTTTTT. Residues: CASSYSGGQGELFF.

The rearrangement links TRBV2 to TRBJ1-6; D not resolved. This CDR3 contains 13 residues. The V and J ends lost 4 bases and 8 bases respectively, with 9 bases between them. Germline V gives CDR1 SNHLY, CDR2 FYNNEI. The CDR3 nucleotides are TGTGCCAGCAGTGGGACCCCTGATTCACCCCTCCACTTT. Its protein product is CASSGTPDSPLHF.

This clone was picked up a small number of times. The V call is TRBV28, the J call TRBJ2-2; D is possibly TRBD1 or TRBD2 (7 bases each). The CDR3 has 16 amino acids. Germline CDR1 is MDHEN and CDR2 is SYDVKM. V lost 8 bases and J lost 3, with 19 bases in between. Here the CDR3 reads CASSGGLAEHTGELFF. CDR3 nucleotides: TGTGCCAGCTCAGGGGGGCTAGCGGAGCACACCGGGGAGCTGTTTTTT.

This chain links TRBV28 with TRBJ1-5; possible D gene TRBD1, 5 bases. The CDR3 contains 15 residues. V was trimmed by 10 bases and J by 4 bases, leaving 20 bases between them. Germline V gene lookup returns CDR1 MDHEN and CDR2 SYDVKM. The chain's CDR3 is CATRKTHRGNQPQHF. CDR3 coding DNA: TGTGCCACCCGAAAAACCCATCGGGGGAATCAGCCCCAGCATTTT.

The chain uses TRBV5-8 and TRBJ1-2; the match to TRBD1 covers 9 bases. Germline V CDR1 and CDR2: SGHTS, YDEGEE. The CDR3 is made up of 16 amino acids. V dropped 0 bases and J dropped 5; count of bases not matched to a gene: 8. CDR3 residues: CASSLGLVDRGYGYTF. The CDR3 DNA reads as TGTGCCAGCAGCTTGGGTTTGGTCGACAGGGGGTATGGCTACACCTTC.

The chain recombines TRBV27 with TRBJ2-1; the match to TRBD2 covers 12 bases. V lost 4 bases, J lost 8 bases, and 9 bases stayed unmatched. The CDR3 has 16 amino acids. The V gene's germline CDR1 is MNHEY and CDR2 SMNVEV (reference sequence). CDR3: CASSSRTSGKTHEQFF. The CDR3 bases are TGTGCCAGCAGTTCTCGGACTAGCGGGAAAACCCATGAGCAGTTCTTC.

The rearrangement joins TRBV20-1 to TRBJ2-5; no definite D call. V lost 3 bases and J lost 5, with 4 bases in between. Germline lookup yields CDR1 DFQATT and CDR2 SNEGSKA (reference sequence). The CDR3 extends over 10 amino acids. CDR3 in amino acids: CSARKETQYF. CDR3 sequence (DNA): TGCAGTGCTAGGAAGGAGACCCAGTACTTC.

CDR3 residues: CASSPRTGTGELFF. CDR3 in DNA: TGTGCCAGCTCACCACGGACAGGCACCGGGGAGCTGTTTTTT. This chain connects TRBV18 to TRBJ2-2; 7 bases align to TRBD1. CDR3 size: 14 residues. V lost 1 base, J lost 4 bases, and 0 bases stayed unmatched. The germline V gene encodes CDR1 KGHSH and CDR2 LQKENI.

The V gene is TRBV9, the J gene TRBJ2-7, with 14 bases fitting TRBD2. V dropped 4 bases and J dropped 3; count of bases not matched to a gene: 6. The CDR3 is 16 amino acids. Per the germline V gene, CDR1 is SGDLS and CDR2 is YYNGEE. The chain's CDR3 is CASSPRTSGRSYEQYF. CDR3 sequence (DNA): TGTGCCAGCAGCCCCCGGACTAGCGGGAGGAGCTACGAGCAGTACTTC.

CDR3 in amino acids: CASSLGEFSNQPQHF. CDR3 sequence (DNA): TGCGCCAGCAGCTTGGGGGAATTTAGCAATCAGCCCCAGCATTTT. This chain joins TRBV5-1 and TRBJ1-5; unclear D gene. Deletions cut 0 bases from V and 0 bases from J, with 7 bases between. This CDR3 has 15 residues. Germline assignment: CDR1 SGHRS and CDR2 YFSETQ.

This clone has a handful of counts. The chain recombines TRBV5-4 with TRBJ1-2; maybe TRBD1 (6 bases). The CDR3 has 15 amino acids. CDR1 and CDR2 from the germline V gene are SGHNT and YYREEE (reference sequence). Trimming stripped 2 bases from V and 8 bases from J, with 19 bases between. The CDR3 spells CASSLGGSSIWGYTF. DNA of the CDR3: TGTGCCAGCAGCTTAGGGGGGTCCTCTATCTGGGGCTACACCTTC.

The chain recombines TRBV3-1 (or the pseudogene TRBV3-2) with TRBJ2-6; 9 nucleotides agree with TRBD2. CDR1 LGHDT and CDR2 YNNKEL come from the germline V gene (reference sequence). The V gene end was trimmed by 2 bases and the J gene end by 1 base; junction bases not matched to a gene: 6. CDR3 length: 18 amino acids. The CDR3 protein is CASSQLAGEISGANVLTF. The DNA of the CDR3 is TGTGCCAGCAGCCAATTAGCGGGGGAAATATCTGGGGCCAACGTCCTGACTTTC.

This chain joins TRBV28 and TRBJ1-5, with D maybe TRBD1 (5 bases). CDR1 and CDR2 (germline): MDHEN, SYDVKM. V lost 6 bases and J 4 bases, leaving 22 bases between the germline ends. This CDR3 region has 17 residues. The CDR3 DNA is TGTGCCAGCAGCGTTTATTTGGGGGGGTTTAAAAATCAGCCCCAGCATTTT. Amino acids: CASSVYLGGFKNQPQHF.

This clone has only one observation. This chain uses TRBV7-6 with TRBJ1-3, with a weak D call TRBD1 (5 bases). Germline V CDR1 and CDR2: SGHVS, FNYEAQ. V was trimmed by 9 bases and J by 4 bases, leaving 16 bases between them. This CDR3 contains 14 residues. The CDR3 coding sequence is TGTGCCAGGGGGCCGGGCGATCGGGGAAACACCATATATTTT. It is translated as CARGPGDRGNTIYF.

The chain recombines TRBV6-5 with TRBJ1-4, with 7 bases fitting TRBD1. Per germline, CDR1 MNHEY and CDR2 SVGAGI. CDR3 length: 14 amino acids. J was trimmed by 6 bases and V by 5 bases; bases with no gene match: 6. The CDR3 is CASSQTGIDEKLFF. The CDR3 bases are TGTGCCAGCAGTCAGACAGGGATCGATGAAAAACTGTTTTTT.

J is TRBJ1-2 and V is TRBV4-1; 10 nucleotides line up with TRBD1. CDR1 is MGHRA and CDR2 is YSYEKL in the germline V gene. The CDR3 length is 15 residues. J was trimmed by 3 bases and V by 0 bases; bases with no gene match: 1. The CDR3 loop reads CASSQEGTGDYGYTF. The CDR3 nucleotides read TGCGCCAGCAGCCAAGAAGGGACAGGGGACTATGGCTACACCTTC.

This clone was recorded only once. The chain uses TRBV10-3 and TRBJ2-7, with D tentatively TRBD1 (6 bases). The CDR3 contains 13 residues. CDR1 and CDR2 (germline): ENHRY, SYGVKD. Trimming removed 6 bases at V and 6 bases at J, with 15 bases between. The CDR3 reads CAIRTTGPLEQYF. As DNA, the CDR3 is TGTGCCATCAGGACGACAGGACCCCTCGAGCAGTACTTC.

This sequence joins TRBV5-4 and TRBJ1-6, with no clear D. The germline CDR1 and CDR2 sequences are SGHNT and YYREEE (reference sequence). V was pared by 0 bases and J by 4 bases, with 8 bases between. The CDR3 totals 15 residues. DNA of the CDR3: TGTGCCAGCAGCTTGGGGACTGCATATAATTCACCCCTCCACTTT. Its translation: CASSLGTAYNSPLHF.

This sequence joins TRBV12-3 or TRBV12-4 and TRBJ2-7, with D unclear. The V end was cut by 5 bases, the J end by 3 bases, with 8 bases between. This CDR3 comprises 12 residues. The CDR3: CASSVDHYEQYF. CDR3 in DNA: TGTGCCAGCAGTGTGGACCACTACGAGCAGTACTTC.